The T cell receptor (beta chain) under discussion was sequenced for a study of blood T cell repertoires in COVID-19. Study overall: Samples came from the United States, Italy and Spain, spanning acute and convalescent COVID-19.

Trimming took 5 bases from V and 0 from J, leaving 11 bases between them. CDR3 length equals 15 residues. Per the germline V gene, CDR1 is LGHDT and CDR2 is YNNKEL (reference sequence). Clones were sequenced by immunoSEQ multiplex PCR, and TCRdb holds only the in-frame ones, with some missing. Of roughly 520,000 clones in the sample, roughly 90% were seen once. Participants' own reports of clinical history determined their cohort assignment. The material sequenced was PBMCs or T cells enriched from blood (not recorded which). The source of this sequence is a woman in her 40s who had recovered from COVID-19. The J gene is TRBJ1-3, the V gene TRBV3-1 (or the pseudogene TRBV3-2); D is possibly TRBD1 (5 bases). This chain's CDR3 is CASSVTDSSGNTIYF. In DNA, the CDR3 is TGTGCCAGCAGCGTTACCGACAGCTCTGGAAACACCATATATTTT.